This passage covers 30 T cell receptor beta chains from one sample sequenced in a study of early T cells in non-severe SARS-CoV-2 infection. MiXCR, applied by TCRdb to the 5' RACE reads, yields one record per CDR3 protein. The sample carries around 56,000 distinct CDR3 sequences, roughly 8.2% recorded once. The specimen was whole blood, collected at baseline. The receptors originated from an adult who was a healthcare worker with PCR-confirmed SARS-CoV-2 infection or an uninfected control (not recorded which).

This clonotype was recorded a few times. CDR3 nucleotide sequence: TGTGCCAGCAGCCCGTCCATGATAAACATTCAGTACTTC. This translates into CASSPSMINIQYF. V is TRBV7-9 and J is TRBJ2-4; no firm D call. Germline assignment: CDR1 SEHNR and CDR2 FQNEAQ (reference sequence). This CDR3 is built from 13 residues. V was trimmed by 5 bases and J by 6 bases, leaving 11 bases between them.

This clonotype has more than one count but fewer than ten. The chain has TRBV9 and TRBJ2-5; D might be TRBD2 (6 bases). The germline CDR1 and CDR2 sequences are SGDLS and YYNGEE. Trimming took off 0 bases at V and 6 bases at J, with 12 bases between the two ends. CDR3 length equals 14 residues. The CDR3 reads CASSVDREIKTQYF. In nucleotides, the CDR3 is TGTGCCAGCAGCGTAGATCGGGAGATAAAGACCCAGTACTTC.

The rearrangement links TRBV7-9 to TRBJ2-1, with 10 bases fitting TRBD2. Trimming removed 4 bases from V and 10 bases from J; junction bases left unmatched: 13. This CDR3 contains 16 residues. Looked up from germline, CDR1 is SEHNR and CDR2 is FQNEAQ (reference sequence). DNA for the CDR3: TGTGCCAGCAGCTCCCCGGGACTAGCGTCGACCGACGAGCAGTTCTTC. Amino acid sequence: CASSSPGLASTDEQFF.

This rearrangement joins TRBV5-1 to TRBJ1-5; a weak D match, TRBD1 (6 bases). Germline values: CDR1 SGHRS, CDR2 YFSETQ. V lost 1 base and J 3 bases, leaving 14 bases between the germline ends. The CDR3 is made up of 16 amino acids. The CDR3 loop reads CASSLFPGAVNQPQHF. The DNA of the CDR3 is TGCGCCAGCAGCTTGTTTCCGGGGGCTGTCAATCAGCCCCAGCATTTT.

This clonotype was seen a few times. The chain has TRBV29-1 and TRBJ1-4, with D perhaps matching TRBD1 (6 bases). CDR1 SQVTM and CDR2 ANQGSEA come from the germline V gene. Trimming took off 5 bases at V and 3 bases at J, with 10 bases between the two ends. The CDR3 contains 13 residues. CDR3 in DNA: TGCAGCGTTCCCGACAGGTCTAATGAAAAACTGTTTTTT. Amino acid sequence: CSVPDRSNEKLFF.

In this sample, this clonotype turned up a few times. V is TRBV11-1 and J is TRBJ2-7; 8 nucleotides align to TRBD2. The CDR3 runs to 16 residues. V lost 2 bases to trimming and J lost 2 bases; unmatched junction nucleotides: 8. Per the germline V gene, CDR1 is SGHAT and CDR2 is FQDESV (reference sequence). The CDR3 nucleotides are TGTGCCAGCAGCTTACGGAGAGCGGGAGCCGCCTACGAGCAGTACTTC. Translation: CASSLRRAGAAYEQYF.

The V gene is TRBV9, the J gene TRBJ1-4, with unresolved D. Trimming took 3 bases from V and 0 from J, leaving 12 bases between them. The CDR3 covers 16 residues. Per germline, CDR1 SGDLS and CDR2 YYNGEE. The CDR3 nucleotides read TGTGCCAGCAGCGGTGGACGTATTGCAACTAATGAAAAACTGTTTTTT. Its translation is CASSGGRIATNEKLFF.

This clonotype was seen many times. V and J are TRBV5-1 and TRBJ2-5; D is ambiguous. Trimming took 0 bases from V and 5 from J, leaving 11 bases between them. Per the germline V gene, CDR1 is SGHRS and CDR2 is YFSETQ. This CDR3 spans 14 amino acids. The CDR3 region has the DNA TGCGCCAGCAGCTTGGCCGGCTCCGGGGAGACCCAGTACTTC. Amino acids: CASSLAGSGETQYF.

There are a few counts of this clonotype. The chain uses TRBV19 and TRBJ2-6; unclear D gene. The germline V gene encodes CDR1 LNHDA and CDR2 SQIVND (reference sequence). The CDR3 extends over 16 amino acids. V lost 6 bases and J lost 2, with 14 bases in between. The CDR3 loop reads CASRPSGPAGANVLTF. CDR3 coding DNA: TGTGCCAGTAGACCCTCCGGACCCGCTGGGGCCAACGTCCTGACTTTC.

The V and J genes are TRBV4-1 and TRBJ2-7; D gene ambiguous. CDR3 length equals 14 residues. In germline, CDR1 is MGHRA, CDR2 YSYEKL. V was trimmed by 4 bases and J by 5 bases, leaving 15 bases between them. The CDR3 loop is CASSPSRAENEQYF. CDR3 DNA sequence: TGCGCCAGCAGCCCTTCACGGGCGGAGAACGAGCAGTACTTC.

The rearrangement links TRBV27 to TRBJ1-4, with a weak D call TRBD1 (6 bases). Trimming left V 8 bases short and J 2 bases short, with 18 bases between. This CDR3 region has 16 residues. Germline V lookup: CDR1 MNHEY, CDR2 SMNVEV (reference sequence). DNA of the CDR3: TGTGCCAGCTCTTTGAGGGGGAAAGGGACTAATGAAAAACTGTTTTTT. This sequence encodes CASSLRGKGTNEKLFF.

CDR3 DNA sequence: TGCGCCAGCAGCCCCGCCGCGTACACCCAAACCCGCAATGAGCAGTTCTTC. Translation gives CASSPAAYTQTRNEQFF. The V and J genes are TRBV5-1 and TRBJ2-1; D is undetermined. Germline-derived CDR1 and CDR2 are SGHRS and YFSETQ. This CDR3 has 17 amino acids. Trimming left V 4 bases short and J 6 bases short, with 23 bases between.

This clonotype occurred a few times. The rearrangement uses TRBV28 and TRBJ2-7; D is unclear. The CDR3 contains 14 residues. Germline lookup yields CDR1 MDHEN and CDR2 SYDVKM. Trimming pared 2 bases from V and 1 base from J, leaving 9 bases between. CDR3 protein: CASSLRARSYEQYF. The CDR3 DNA is TGTGCCAGCAGTTTACGGGCCAGATCCTACGAGCAGTACTTC.

This clonotype was seen a handful of times. The CDR3 DNA sequence: TGTGCCAGCAGCTTAGTTAGCGGGTTCAACAATGAGCAGTTCTTC. This gives the protein CASSLVSGFNNEQFF. The V and J genes are TRBV7-9 and TRBJ2-1, with 7 bases matching TRBD2. The CDR3 covers 15 residues. Trimming removed 1 base from V and 5 bases from J; junction bases left unmatched: 5. The V gene's germline CDR1 is SEHNR and CDR2 FQNEAQ (reference sequence).

This clonotype was counted only a few times. The chain is built from TRBV2 and TRBJ2-2, with D uncertain. Germline CDR1 is SNHLY and CDR2 is FYNNEI. Between the trimmed V and J ends, which lost 2 bases and 3 bases, there was a span of 13 bases. The CDR3 contains 16 residues. The CDR3 reads CASSEIQNSYTGELFF. The CDR3, as DNA: TGTGCCAGCAGTGAAATTCAGAACAGTTACACCGGGGAGCTGTTTTTT. Full variable domain (rest looked up from reference TRBV2 and TRBJ2-2): EPEVTQTPSHQVTQMGQEVILRCVPISNHLYFYWYRQILGQKVEFLVSFYNNEISEKSEIFDDQFSVERPDGSNFTLKIRSTKLEDSAMYFCASSEIQNSYTGELFFGEGSRLTVL.

This clonotype was seen a few times. The chain carries TRBV3-1 and TRBJ1-2; 9 positions match TRBD1. CDR3 length: 13 amino acids. CDR1 and CDR2 from the germline V gene are LGHDT and YNNKEL (reference sequence). The trim removed 2 bases at V and 8 bases at J, leaving 3 bases unmatched. The CDR3 DNA reads TGTGCCAGCAGCCAACAGACAGGGGGAGGCTACACCTTC. Encoded protein: CASSQQTGGGYTF.

The CDR3 sequence: CSIRDRNNSPLHF. CDR3 DNA: TGCAGCATCCGGGACAGAAATAATTCACCCCTCCACTTT. The chain combines TRBV29-1 with TRBJ1-6; 7 positions match TRBD1. CDR1 is SQVTM and CDR2 is ANQGSEA in the germline V gene. The J segment lost 5 bases and the V segment lost 8 bases, leaving 6 bases of the junction unmatched. The CDR3 has 13 residues.

The chain carries TRBV5-4 and TRBJ2-3; 9 bases align to TRBD2. Germline loops: CDR1 SGHNT, CDR2 YYREEE (reference sequence). Trimming cost V 3 bases and J 5 bases; bases outside gene matches: 10. The CDR3 spans 16 residues. The CDR3 loop reads CASSSPIAGVEDTQYF. CDR3 bases: TGTGCCAGCAGCTCCCCTATAGCGGGAGTTGAAGATACGCAGTATTTT.

This clonotype was observed a few times. The chain recombines TRBV6-5 with TRBJ1-2; D may be TRBD1 (5 bases). The germline V gene has CDR1 MNHEY and CDR2 SVGAGI. Deletions cut 8 bases from V and 8 bases from J, with 15 bases between. This CDR3 comprises 12 residues. This chain's CDR3 is CASLQARGGYTF. The DNA for the CDR3 is TGTGCCAGCTTACAGGCGCGAGGCGGCTACACCTTC.

The table lists this clonotype with many counts. The V and J genes are TRBV20-1 and TRBJ2-1, with 8 bases identical to TRBD2. Germline lookup yields CDR1 DFQATT and CDR2 SNEGSKA (reference sequence). The trim removed 2 bases at V and 0 bases at J, leaving 0 bases unmatched. This CDR3 spans 14 amino acids. CDR3 loop: CSARLAGSYNEQFF. CDR3 in DNA: TGCAGTGCTAGACTAGCGGGCTCCTACAATGAGCAGTTCTTC.

As regards this clonotype: The germline gene is not matched at one end of the junction; a read error may be the cause. The V and J genes are TRBV7-2 and TRBJ2-7, with 7 bases identical to TRBD1. Germline V gives CDR1 SGHTA, CDR2 FQGNSA. The CDR3 loop spans 14 amino acids. CDR3 coding DNA: TGTGCCAGGAGCTTACAGGGGCACTCCTACGAGCAGTACTTC. It yields the protein CARSLQGHSYEQYF.

This clonotype was observed at least ten times. The chain links TRBV11-3 to TRBJ2-1, with D possibly being TRBD1 (5 bases). The CDR3 loop spans 14 amino acids. The V and J ends lost 2 bases and 8 bases respectively, with 13 bases between them. Germline V gives CDR1 SGHNT, CDR2 YENEEA. CDR3 loop: CASSLRPGRHEQFF. CDR3 nucleotide sequence: TGTGCCAGCAGCTTAAGGCCAGGGCGGCATGAGCAGTTCTTC.

Only a few counts were recorded for this clonotype. This rearrangement joins TRBV7-9 to TRBJ2-7; D might be TRBD1 or TRBD2, each matching 5 bases. Germline V gene lookup returns CDR1 SEHNR and CDR2 FQNEAQ (reference sequence). V was trimmed by 4 bases and J by 3 bases, leaving 10 bases between them. The CDR3 totals 13 residues. The CDR3 region has the DNA TGTGCCAGCAGCTCGGGACGCAACTACGAGCAGTACTTC. Amino acids: CASSSGRNYEQYF.

This clonotype was seen many times. The chain employs TRBV7-9 and TRBJ1-1, with D unresolved. V gave up 1 base and J gave up 2 bases, with 8 bases separating them. The CDR3 is made up of 14 amino acids. Germline values: CDR1 SEHNR, CDR2 FQNEAQ (reference sequence). CDR3 coding DNA: TGTGCCAGCAGCTTAGGGCAGACTAACACTGAAGCTTTCTTT. Its protein is CASSLGQTNTEAFF.

This clonotype has only a few counts. The chain has TRBV27 and TRBJ2-5, with a weak D call TRBD1 (7 bases). CDR1 is MNHEY and CDR2 is SMNVEV in the germline V gene (reference sequence). V was pared by 3 bases and J by 6 bases, with 14 bases between. This CDR3 has 14 amino acids. The CDR3 region is CASSFVGGGKTQYF. The CDR3 DNA sequence: TGTGCCAGCAGTTTTGTAGGGGGCGGGAAGACCCAGTACTTC.

The rearrangement joins TRBV28 to TRBJ2-4; D not resolved. Trimming removed 2 bases from V and 10 bases from J, with 12 bases in between. The CDR3 length is 13 residues. Germline loops: CDR1 MDHEN, CDR2 SYDVKM. The CDR3 sequence is CASSLNSKWIQYF. For the CDR3, the DNA is TGTGCCAGCAGTTTAAACTCTAAGTGGATTCAGTACTTC.

This clonotype turned up a few times. The CDR3 DNA reads as TGTGCCAGCAGTTCCGGGACAGTCACTCAGCCCCAGCATTTT. It translates to CASSSGTVTQPQHF. This rearrangement joins TRBV28 to TRBJ1-5; 7 bases align to TRBD1. The CDR3 spans 14 residues. Looked up from germline, CDR1 is MDHEN and CDR2 is SYDVKM. The junction had 6 bases not matched to a gene; V was cut back by 4 bases and J by 6 bases. The full variable domain, rest sourced from reference TRBV28 and TRBJ1-5, is DVKVTQSSRYLVKRTGEKVFLECVQDMDHENMFWYRQDPGLGLRLIYFSYDVKMKEKGDIPEGYSVSREKKERFSLILESASTNQTSMYLCASSSGTVTQPQHFGDGTRLSIL.

This clonotype was observed at least ten times. This rearrangement joins TRBV20-1 to TRBJ2-3, with D perhaps matching TRBD2 (6 bases). With 0 bases removed from V and 1 base from J, the gap between germline ends came to 11 bases. This CDR3 contains 15 residues. Germline V gene sequence: CDR1 DFQATT, CDR2 SNEGSKA (reference sequence). The CDR3 is CSARDQSGRTDTQYF. As DNA, the CDR3 is TGCAGTGCTAGAGATCAGAGCGGGCGCACAGATACGCAGTATTTT.

The rearrangement joins TRBV2 to TRBJ2-4; tentatively, D is TRBD1 or TRBD2 (5 bases each). V was cut by 1 base and J by 2 bases, with 9 bases left in between. The CDR3 totals 15 residues. Germline CDR1 and CDR2: SNHLY and FYNNEI. CDR3 sequence: CASSEVGETKNIQYF. As DNA, the CDR3 is TGTGCCAGCAGTGAAGTGGGGGAAACCAAAAACATTCAGTACTTC.

There are a few counts of this clonotype. V and J are TRBV11-3 and TRBJ1-1; no clear D gene. Germline values: CDR1 SGHNT, CDR2 YENEEA. This CDR3 has 13 residues. V lost 0 bases and J lost 0, with 2 bases in between. CDR3 protein: CASSLDMNTEAFF. The CDR3 nucleotides read TGTGCCAGCAGCTTAGATATGAACACTGAAGCTTTCTTT.